A selection of T cell receptor beta chains follows, all from one sample in a study of shared clonotypes between healthy human individuals. Measured with immunoSEQ multiplex PCR; TCRdb has only the in-frame clones, and not every one. The data contain 550,000 to 600,000 clones, roughly 98% of them seen just once; the ten biggest clones take up 0.3%. The sequencing input was naive CD8+ T cells sorted from blood. These receptor sequences come from a man between 25 and 39 years old in good health. CDR3s leave out the opening cysteine and the closing phenylalanine or tryptophan.

10 | TRBV5-5 | ASSLQNTEAF
15 | TRBV11-2 | ASSTRPGTGPTDTQY
13 | TRBV1 | TSSQSEREGYEQY
14 | TRBV2 | ASSDPSEISYNEQF
13 | TRBV6-5 | ASSYEGDSNYEQY
10 | TRBV28 | ASSLGNTEAF
15 | TRBV27 | ASRSTSGTSGSWEQY
12 | TRBV7-9 | ASSLTGGIQPQH
14 | TRBV7-2 | ASSVWRQGGNQPQH
14 | TRBV7-2 | ASSLAEDRPQNEQF
15 | TRBV6-1 | ASSELTSGSWGREQF